This entry lists 23 T cell receptor beta chains sequenced from one sample in a study of shared clonotypes between healthy human individuals. Profiled with immunoSEQ multiplex PCR; TCRdb holds only in-frame clones, not every one. The sample lists hundreds of thousands of clones, 55% to 75% occurring once. Specimen: memory CD4+ T cells sorted from blood. Subset meaning: CD45RA-negative fraction. The source of these receptors is a woman aged 25 to 39 in good health.

This chain joins TRBV28 and TRBJ1-2; perhaps TRBD1 as D (6 bases). There are 15 residues in the CDR3. Germline assignment: CDR1 MDHEN and CDR2 SYDVKM. Trimming took off 4 bases at V and 2 bases at J, with 14 bases between the two ends. This CDR3 is CASSYPGTPNYGYTF. Here the CDR3 DNA reads TGTGCCAGCAGTTATCCAGGGACACCCAACTATGGCTACACCTTC.

This chain links TRBV6-4 with TRBJ1-1; no clear D. Germline CDR1 reads MRHNA; CDR2 reads SNTAGT. The CDR3 is 13 residues long. V shed 3 bases and J shed 1 base, with 6 bases lying between them. This chain's CDR3 is CASSEIGNTEAFF. The CDR3 coding sequence is TGTGCCAGCAGTGAGATAGGGAACACTGAAGCTTTCTTT.

This clone appeared once. The chain combines TRBV18 with TRBJ1-2; the D is unclear. V was shortened by 3 bases and J by 13 bases, with 18 bases between the two germline ends. This CDR3 has 13 amino acids. Germline V gene sequence: CDR1 KGHSH, CDR2 LQKENI. The CDR3 is CASSPDSDTRSTF. CDR3 in DNA: TGTGCCAGCTCACCTGATAGCGACACCCGATCCACCTTC.

The chain employs TRBV18 and TRBJ1-1, with a weak D call TRBD1 (5 bases). The germline gives CDR1 KGHSH, CDR2 LQKENI. Trimming stripped 9 bases from V and 3 bases from J, with 14 bases between. CDR3 length equals 13 residues. CDR3 amino acids: CASQAQGDTEAFF. The CDR3 DNA is TGTGCCAGTCAGGCCCAAGGGGACACTGAAGCTTTCTTT. The full variable domain, rest sourced from reference TRBV18 and TRBJ1-1, is NAGVMQNPRHLVRRRGQEARLRCSPMKGHSHVYWYRQLPEEGLKFMVYLQKENIIDESGMPKERFSAEFPKEGPSILRIQQVVRGDSAAYFCASQAQGDTEAFFGQGTRLTVV.

The chain recombines TRBV2 with TRBJ2-7; D is perhaps TRBD2 (6 bases). The CDR3 has 13 residues. V lost 3 bases and J lost 2, with 8 bases in between. Germline V gene lookup returns CDR1 SNHLY and CDR2 FYNNEI. This CDR3 reads CASSERRAYEQYF. CDR3 bases: TGTGCCAGCAGTGAGAGGAGGGCCTACGAGCAGTACTTC.

The chain employs TRBV2 and TRBJ1-1; D call uncertain. Looked up from germline, CDR1 is SNHLY and CDR2 is FYNNEI. V gave up 2 bases and J gave up 5 bases, with 6 bases separating them. CDR3 length: 12 residues. CDR3 DNA: TGTGCCAGCAGTGAAAGGAAGACTGAAGCTTTCTTT. Residues: CASSERKTEAFF.

The chain joins TRBV19 to TRBJ2-3; 9 nucleotides agree with TRBD2. This CDR3 is 14 amino acids long. The V and J ends lost 5 bases and 3 bases, in that order; junction bases with no gene match: 3. Germline-derived CDR1 and CDR2 are LNHDA and SQIVND (reference sequence). The CDR3 nucleotides are TGTGCCAGTAGTTCTCTAGCGGGAACAGATACGCAGTATTTT. Translation: CASSSLAGTDTQYF.

J is TRBJ1-1 and V is TRBV4-1; TRBD1 aligns across 7 bases. This CDR3 is 16 amino acids long. Per the germline V gene, CDR1 is MGHRA and CDR2 is YSYEKL. With V trimmed by 4 bases and J by 1 base, 9 bases remained unmatched. The DNA for the CDR3 is TGCGCCAGCAGCCCCCGACAGGGTCTGAGGAACACTGAAGCTTTCTTT. This gives the protein CASSPRQGLRNTEAFF.

The chain carries TRBV11-2 and TRBJ2-5; the match to TRBD2 covers 8 bases. The ends lost 8 bases at V and 2 bases at J; junction bases unmatched: 4. Germline loops: CDR1 SGHAT, CDR2 FQNNGV. The CDR3 totals 13 residues. CDR3 in amino acids: CASLTSAQETQYF. CDR3 nucleotides: TGTGCCAGCTTGACTAGCGCACAAGAGACCCAGTACTTC.

The V call is TRBV7-9, the J call TRBJ2-7; D is possibly TRBD1 (5 bases). The CDR3 covers 16 residues. V dropped 1 base and J dropped 0 bases, with 13 bases sitting between them. CDR1 and CDR2 (germline): SEHNR, FQNEAQ (reference sequence). The CDR3 loop reads CASSLELFGASYEQYF. The CDR3 DNA reads as TGTGCCAGCAGCTTAGAGCTGTTTGGGGCCTCCTACGAGCAGTACTTC.

The chain couples TRBV28 to TRBJ2-7, with D hard to call. Germline V gene data show CDR1 as MDHEN and CDR2 as SYDVKM. There are 14 residues in the CDR3. Trimming shortened V by 2 bases and J by 3 bases, and 11 bases separated the two germline ends. The CDR3 DNA is TGTGCCAGCAGTTTACGTGGCCGATACTACGAGCAGTACTTC. Translated: CASSLRGRYYEQYF.

The chain joins TRBV5-1 to TRBJ1-4; possibly TRBD1 for D (6 bases). Trimming left V 4 bases short and J 2 bases short, with 9 bases between. The CDR3 is made up of 14 amino acids. Germline values: CDR1 SGHRS, CDR2 YFSETQ. CDR3 sequence (DNA): TGCGCCAGCAGCGCGGACAGCACTAATGAAAAACTGTTTTTT. Its protein product is CASSADSTNEKLFF.

This clone was counted between two and nine times. The chain is built from TRBV29-1 and TRBJ2-5; 7 positions agree with TRBD1. The CDR3 sequence is 13 residues long. The V gene's germline CDR1 is SQVTM and CDR2 ANQGSEA. Trimming at V came to 4 bases and at J to 0 bases, leaving 2 bases not matched to a gene. This CDR3 is CSVVQGYQETQYF. The CDR3 DNA reads as TGCAGCGTTGTACAGGGGTACCAAGAGACCCAGTACTTC.

This clone was seen a handful of times. The genes are TRBV5-1 and TRBJ2-7, with D maybe TRBD1 (5 bases). CDR3 length: 14 residues. Germline V gene lookup returns CDR1 SGHRS and CDR2 YFSETQ. V was pared by 0 bases and J by 2 bases, with 9 bases between. This CDR3 is CASSLDQGTYEQYF. The CDR3 nucleotides read TGCGCCAGCAGCTTGGACCAGGGAACCTACGAGCAGTACTTC.

The V call is TRBV5-1, the J call TRBJ1-3, with 8 nucleotides matching TRBD1. The V gene's germline CDR1 is SGHRS and CDR2 YFSETQ. The CDR3 spans 17 residues. The V gene end was trimmed by 0 bases and the J gene end by 1 base; junction bases not matched to a gene: 6. CDR3 amino acids: CASSLAMQGASGNTIYF. The CDR3 nucleotides are TGCGCCAGCAGCTTGGCTATGCAGGGGGCGTCTGGAAACACCATATATTTT.

This clone has a handful of counts. The CDR3 loop reads CASTRGQGNVVTEAFF. Here the CDR3 DNA reads TGCGCCAGCACTCGGGGACAGGGGAATGTTGTCACTGAAGCTTTCTTT. The chain is built from TRBV10-2 and TRBJ1-1, with TRBD1 identical over 10 bases. Trimming cost V 7 bases and J 4 bases; bases outside gene matches: 12. This CDR3 contains 16 residues. CDR1 WSHSY and CDR2 SAAADI come from the germline V gene.

This chain links TRBV5-4 with TRBJ1-2, with D unclear. V was pared by 1 base and J by 6 bases, with 10 bases between. There are 13 residues in the CDR3. Per germline, CDR1 SGHNT and CDR2 YYREEE (reference sequence). The DNA for the CDR3 is TGTGCCAGCAGCTTGCCTGGGAGTGATGGCTACACCTTC. Its protein is CASSLPGSDGYTF.

The chain carries TRBV27 and TRBJ2-1, with 8 bases lining up with TRBD2. This CDR3 spans 14 amino acids. The germline V gene encodes CDR1 MNHEY and CDR2 SMNVEV (reference sequence). The V gene end was trimmed by 6 bases and the J gene end by 7 bases; junction bases not matched to a gene: 8. The CDR3 DNA sequence: TGTGCCAGCAGGAATCGGGGGGGGGCGAATGAGCAGTTCTTC. This gives the protein CASRNRGGANEQFF.

The chain has TRBV6-1 and TRBJ1-4; D is unclear. V was shortened by 10 bases and J by 4 bases, with 13 bases between the two germline ends. CDR3 size: 13 residues. Germline V gene lookup returns CDR1 MNHNS and CDR2 SASEGT. The CDR3 protein is CATKDGYNEKLFF. CDR3 DNA sequence: TGTGCCACCAAGGACGGGTATAATGAAAAACTGTTTTTT.

Here the CDR3 reads CASFRAENTEAFF. In DNA form, the CDR3 reads TGTGCCAGCTTTCGGGCGGAAAACACTGAAGCTTTCTTT. The chain carries TRBV25-1 and TRBJ1-1; D unresolved. Germline assignment: CDR1 MGHDK and CDR2 SYGVNS. V was shortened by 8 bases and J by 2 bases, with 12 bases between the two germline ends. The CDR3 consists of 13 residues.

The V call is TRBV6-1, the J call TRBJ2-7; 7 nucleotides line up with TRBD1. Germline values: CDR1 MNHNS, CDR2 SASEGT. V shed 6 bases and J 2 bases; nucleotides not matched to a gene: 10. This CDR3 is built from 15 residues. CDR3 residues: CASSETGRVTYEQYF. The CDR3, as DNA: TGTGCCAGCAGCGAGACAGGGCGTGTTACCTACGAGCAGTACTTC.

V and J are TRBV5-4 and TRBJ2-5; D tentatively reads TRBD1 or TRBD2 (5 bases each). The CDR3 has 16 amino acids. V was pared by 3 bases and J by 4 bases, with 19 bases between. CDR1 and CDR2 from the germline V gene are SGHNT and YYREEE (reference sequence). DNA for the CDR3: TGTGCCAGCAGCTGGGCTGGGGGAGAGGGGATAGAGACCCAGTACTTC. Translation gives CASSWAGGEGIETQYF.

CDR3 protein: CASSIASGGYNEQFF. In DNA form, the CDR3 reads TGCGCCAGCAGCATCGCTAGCGGGGGCTACAATGAGCAGTTCTTC. The gene calls are TRBV5-1 and TRBJ2-1; TRBD2 aligns across 10 bases. Per the germline V gene, CDR1 is SGHRS and CDR2 is YFSETQ. The trim removed 4 bases at V and 3 bases at J, leaving 4 bases unmatched. The CDR3 has 15 residues.